These 7 T cell receptor beta chains were sequenced from one sample in a study of shared clonotypes between healthy human individuals. The repertoire was sequenced with immunoSEQ multiplex PCR; TCRdb's copy has only in-frame clones and lacks some. The table has over 2 million clones, approximately 95% seen once. Naive-designated CD8 cells lacked CD45RO, were positively enriched for CCR7, and omitted terminally differentiated effector memory CD45RA+ cells. The sample taken for sequencing was naive CD8+ T cells sorted from blood. The receptors shown here come from a man aged 18 to 30 in good health.

The J gene is TRBJ2-2, the V gene TRBV7-9; 7 bases agree with TRBD1. This CDR3 has 18 amino acids. After removal of 0 bases from V and 3 bases from J, the junction contained 10 bases not matched to a gene. Looked up from germline, CDR1 is SEHNR and CDR2 is FQNEAQ (reference sequence). This CDR3 reads CASSLAKGQKNHTGELFF. Here the CDR3 DNA reads TGTGCCAGCAGCTTAGCTAAGGGACAGAAAAACCACACCGGGGAGCTGTTTTTT.

CDR3 sequence reads: CASSLVGLAADTQYF. The CDR3 DNA follows: TGTGCCAGCAGCCTCGTCGGACTTGCGGCAGATACGCAGTATTTT. This rearrangement joins TRBV5-8 to TRBJ2-3; perhaps TRBD2 as D (5 bases). V was trimmed by 4 bases and J by 4 bases, leaving 16 bases between them. The CDR3 consists of 15 residues. Germline V gene data show CDR1 as SGHTS and CDR2 as YDEGEE.

V gene TRBV7-9 combines with J gene TRBJ2-7, with no clear D. CDR1 is SEHNR, CDR2 FQNEAQ, per germline (reference sequence). The CDR3 loop spans 12 amino acids. Trimming removed 5 bases at V and 2 bases at J, with 7 bases between. In DNA form, the CDR3 reads TGTGCCAGCAGCACCCAACCCTACGAGCAGTACTTC. Its protein is CASSTQPYEQYF.

CDR3 amino acids: CASSQGVGDNTGELFF. CDR3 coding DNA: TGTGCCAGCAGCCAAGGGGTGGGGGATAACACCGGGGAGCTGTTTTTT. V is TRBV4-2 and J is TRBJ2-2; either TRBD1 or TRBD2 may fit D (5 bases each). Germline V lookup: CDR1 LGHNA, CDR2 YNFKEQ. The CDR3 sequence is 16 residues long. The V end was cut by 1 base, the J end by 2 bases, with 11 bases between.

In this sample, this clone turned up once. The chain couples TRBV28 to TRBJ1-1; D is ambiguous. The CDR3 extends over 14 amino acids. From germline, CDR1 is MDHEN and CDR2 SYDVKM. V was trimmed by 3 bases and J by 4 bases, leaving 12 bases between them. CDR3 coding DNA: TGTGCCAGCAGTTTCCGTGGAGCGAGCACTGAAGCTTTCTTT. Its protein is CASSFRGASTEAFF.

The V call is TRBV9, the J call TRBJ1-5; D might be TRBD1 (6 bases). Trimming shortened V by 3 bases and J by 0 bases, and 10 bases separated the two germline ends. Looked up from germline, CDR1 is SGDLS and CDR2 is YYNGEE. CDR3 length: 15 residues. CDR3 residues: CASSEGTHSNQPQHF. CDR3 nucleotides: TGTGCCAGCAGCGAGGGGACACATAGCAATCAGCCCCAGCATTTT. Together with reference TRBV9 and TRBJ1-5, the CDR3 gives the full variable domain: DSGVTQTPKHLITATGQRVTLRCSPRSGDLSVYWYQQSLDQGLQFLIQYYNGEERAKGNILERFSAQQFPDLHSELNLSSLELGDSALYFCASSEGTHSNQPQHFGDGTRLSIL.

Details on this clone: Other DNA sequences in this specimen translate into the identical CDR3. The genes are TRBV5-6 and TRBJ2-1, with 7 positions matching TRBD1. The CDR3 spans 15 residues. Trimming cost V 0 bases and J 2 bases; bases outside gene matches: 2. Germline V CDR1 and CDR2: SGHDT, YYEEEE. CDR3 region: CASSLVGGAYNEQFF. The CDR3 coding sequence is TGTGCCAGCAGCTTGGTAGGGGGCGCCTACAATGAGCAGTTCTTC.